This TCR beta chain was sequenced in a study of blood T cells in healthy people across ages. Study-level results: Estimates of total diversity, which came from one million sequenced T cells, were considered to be underestimates. Naive T cell percentage and TCR beta diversity correlated strongly.

Comments on this clonotype: Its antigen remains unidentified.

The CDR3 extends over 12 amino acids. Trimming cost V 4 bases and J 8 bases, with 11 bases left between them. The germline V gene has CDR1 SQVTM and CDR2 ANQGSEA. For the second PCR, which ran for about 7 to 11 cycles, a sample-barcoded 5' primer and a J-beta primer mix were used. TCRdb passed the 5' RACE reads through MiXCR, listing each CDR3 protein once. The sample holds around 500,000 distinct CDR3 sequences; around a quarter are singletons and the top ten take about 3.9%. The same specimen was also included in a second study, on T cells of mothers and their children. As reported in that work: Related and unrelated pairs show TCR recombination output that thymic selection shapes similarly.

This sequence joins TRBV29-1 and TRBJ1-4; tentatively, D is TRBD1 (5 bases). The sequence was obtained from a boy younger than 10 in good health. The sequenced material came from blood. The CDR3 coding sequence is TGCAGCGTTGGAAGGGGAGGGGAAAAACTGTTTTTT. It is translated as CSVGRGGEKLFF.